These T cell receptor beta chains were read from a single sample in a study of shared clonotypes between healthy human individuals. Clones were read by immunoSEQ multiplex PCR, and TCRdb kept only the in-frame ones, dropping some. The repertoire holds about 600,000 clones, with about 95% as singletons. Sequencing was done on a sample of naive CD8+ T cells sorted from blood. The receptor source for this set is a woman younger than 45 in good health. Both conserved end residues are part of each CDR3. The D gene is left open where the match is weak. A clone size is listed for some rows: how often the clone was seen (once, few, many), or a class if it is expanded.

cdr3_aa	cdr3_nt	clone_size	v_call	j_call	d_call
CSVEGRMNIQYF	TGCAGCGTTGAGGGGCGGATGAACATTCAGTACTTC	-	TRBV29-1	TRBJ2-4	-
CASSLKTTGAFYEQYF	TGTGCCAGCAGCTTGAAGACGACGGGGGCTTTTTACGAGCAGTACTTC	-	TRBV5-6	TRBJ2-7	-
CASSQATQGISTDTQYF	TGCGCCAGCAGCCAAGCCACACAGGGCATTAGCACAGATACGCAGTATTTT	-	TRBV4-1	TRBJ2-3	-
CASSDSYSAYNEQFF	TGTGCCAGCAGTGACTCATATAGCGCATACAATGAGCAGTTCTTC	-	TRBV6-4	TRBJ2-1	-
CASSLGSGADQPQHF	TGTGCCAGCAGCTTAGGCTCAGGTGCGGATCAGCCCCAGCATTTT	-	TRBV7-9	TRBJ1-5	-
CASSMSPGEQYF	TGTGCCAGTAGTATGTCCCCAGGGGAGCAGTACTTC	-	TRBV19	TRBJ2-7	-
CASSSTGYTEAFF	TGTGCCAGCAGCTCAACAGGGTACACTGAAGCTTTCTTT	-	TRBV27	TRBJ1-1	-
CSAGRRQGLLDYGYTF	TGCAGCGCCGGTCGCCGTCAGGGCCTACTAGACTATGGCTACACCTTC	-	TRBV29-1	TRBJ1-2	-
CASSPVRAGVNEQFF	TGTGCCAGCAGCCCTGTACGGGCGGGGGTTAATGAGCAGTTCTTC	-	TRBV11-3	TRBJ2-1	TRBD2
CASSLAPDEAFF	TGCGCCAGCAGCTTGGCCCCAGATGAAGCTTTCTTT	-	TRBV5-1	TRBJ1-1	-
CASSEEGGHLSNQPQHF	TGTGCCAGCAGTGAAGAAGGGGGACATCTCTCCAATCAGCCCCAGCATTTT	-	TRBV6-1	TRBJ1-5	-
CASSLAGDGYYEQYF	TGCGCCAGCAGCTTGGCCGGGGACGGCTACTACGAGCAGTACTTC	once	TRBV5-1	TRBJ2-7	-
CAWRAQGLNEQFF	TGTGCCTGGAGGGCACAGGGTCTTAATGAGCAGTTCTTC	-	TRBV30	TRBJ2-1	-
CASSFVAGTNTEAFF	TGTGCCAGCAGTTTTGTGGCAGGGACGAACACTGAAGCTTTCTTT	-	TRBV28	TRBJ1-1	-
CATSRTGASYEQYF	TGTGCCACCAGCAGGACCGGGGCGTCCTACGAGCAGTACTTC	-	TRBV15	TRBJ2-7	-
CASSLTGTSTDTQYF	TGTGCCAGCAGCTTAACCGGGACTTCCACAGATACGCAGTATTTT	-	TRBV11-2	TRBJ2-3	-
CASRSSYEQYF	TGTGCCAGCAGGAGCTCCTACGAGCAGTACTTC	-	TRBV28	TRBJ2-7	-
CASSLLGGNTEAFF	TGTGCCAGCAGTTTATTGGGCGGGAACACTGAAGCTTTCTTT	-	TRBV27	TRBJ1-1	-
CASSSPFGEKLFF	TGTGCCAGCAGTTCTCCATTCGGTGAAAAACTGTTTTTT	once	TRBV28	TRBJ1-4	-
CASRFRVEHTEAFF	TGTGCCAGCAGATTCCGCGTGGAGCACACTGAAGCTTTCTTT	-	TRBV7-8	TRBJ1-1	-
CASSLSSYEQYF	TGTGCCAGCAGCTTGAGTTCCTACGAGCAGTACTTC	once	TRBV5-4	TRBJ2-7	-
CASSLLSEKANTEAFF	TGTGCCAGCAGTTTACTCTCCGAAAAGGCCAACACTGAAGCTTTCTTT	-	TRBV27	TRBJ1-1	-
CASSLSPGTDLYEQYF	TGTGCCAGCAGTTTGAGTCCCGGGACAGATCTATACGAGCAGTACTTC	-	TRBV27	TRBJ2-7	TRBD1
CASSLELFDYEQYF	TGTGCCAGCAGCTTAGAACTTTTCGACTACGAGCAGTACTTC	-	TRBV7-9	TRBJ2-7	-
CASSLAYQETQYF	TGCGCCAGCAGCCTAGCGTACCAAGAGACCCAGTACTTC	-	TRBV5-1	TRBJ2-5	-
CASSLAVGGGYTF	TGTGCCAGCAGTTTAGCCGTCGGGGGTGGCTACACCTTC	-	TRBV27	TRBJ1-2	-
CASSSRVDSGNTIYF	TGTGCCAGCAGTTCCAGGGTAGACTCTGGAAACACCATATATTTT	-	TRBV27	TRBJ1-3	-
CASSLTSGFYNEQFF	TGTGCCAGCAGTTTAACTAGCGGATTCTACAATGAGCAGTTCTTC	-	TRBV28	TRBJ2-1	TRBD2
CANRREGRRFGDTQYF	TGCGCCAACCGGCGGGAGGGCCGGAGGTTCGGAGATACGCAGTATTTT	-	TRBV23-1	TRBJ2-3	TRBD2
CASSERTSGNEQFF	TGTGCCAGCAGTGAAAGGACTAGCGGAAATGAGCAGTTCTTC	-	TRBV27	TRBJ2-1	TRBD2
CATAYGGSFGETQYF	TGTGCTACAGCGTACGGAGGGTCATTCGGAGAGACCCAGTACTTC	-	TRBV27	TRBJ2-5	-
CASSIDGGRADEQFF	TGTGCCAGTAGTATAGATGGCGGGAGGGCCGATGAGCAGTTCTTC	once	TRBV19	TRBJ2-1	TRBD2
CASSTAAPTAMNTEAFF	TGTGCCAGTAGTACCGCCGCCCCGACAGCTATGAACACTGAAGCTTTCTTT	-	TRBV19	TRBJ1-1	-
CASSLYPRDRVTDTQYF	TGTGCCAGCAGTTTATATCCCCGGGACAGGGTGACAGATACGCAGTATTTT	-	TRBV28	TRBJ2-3	TRBD1
CASSEWTGGGNEAFF	TGTGCCAGCAGTGAATGGACAGGGGGCGGTAATGAAGCTTTCTTT	-	TRBV6-1	TRBJ1-1	TRBD1
CASSSYRKTNYGYTF	TGTGCCAGCAGCAGTTACAGGAAAACAAACTATGGCTACACCTTC	-	TRBV28	TRBJ1-2	-
CASSLLSTDTQYF	TGTGCCAGCAGCTTACTCAGCACAGATACGCAGTATTTT	-	TRBV7-9	TRBJ2-3	-
CASSYSSGFRTYEQYF	TGTGCCAGCAGTTACTCCTCCGGGTTTAGAACCTACGAGCAGTACTTC	-	TRBV6-5	TRBJ2-7	-
CASSLFHRGNQPQHF	TGTGCCAGCAGCTTGTTTCACAGGGGGAATCAGCCCCAGCATTTT	-	TRBV5-5	TRBJ1-5	TRBD1
CASSPIRVQYF	TGTGCCAGCAGCCCGATTAGAGTGCAGTACTTC	-	TRBV11-2	TRBJ2-7	-
CASSWGLAGAYEQYF	TGTGCCAGCAGCTGGGGACTAGCGGGAGCCTACGAGCAGTACTTC	-	TRBV5-6	TRBJ2-7	TRBD2
CASSVTGGNTGELFF	TGTGCCAGCAGTGTGACGGGAGGGAACACCGGGGAGCTGTTTTTT	-	TRBV2	TRBJ2-2	TRBD2
CASSPSLGRMNTEAFF	TGTGCCAGCAGTCCAAGCTTAGGGAGGATGAACACTGAAGCTTTCTTT	-	TRBV27	TRBJ1-1	-
CASSFRGLAPYEQYF	TGTGCCAGCAGTTTCCGAGGACTAGCTCCCTACGAGCAGTACTTC	-	TRBV28	TRBJ2-7	TRBD2
CASGEGVYEIQPQHF	TGTGCCAGCGGCGAAGGGGTCTACGAGATTCAGCCCCAGCATTTT	-	TRBV6-1	TRBJ1-5	-
CASSSRQGLYEQYF	TGTGCCAGCAGCTCAAGACAGGGACTCTACGAGCAGTACTTC	-	TRBV14	TRBJ2-7	-
CASSQGTTIHEQFF	TGCGCCAGCAGCCAGGGGACTACCATACATGAGCAGTTCTTC	few	TRBV4-1	TRBJ2-1	TRBD2
CASSPGTSGKGYQETQYF	TGTGCCAGCAGCCCCGGGACTAGCGGGAAGGGTTACCAAGAGACCCAGTACTTC	once	TRBV7-9	TRBJ2-5	TRBD2
CASSKISTDTQYF	TGTGCCAGTAGTAAGATTAGCACAGATACGCAGTATTTT	-	TRBV19	TRBJ2-3	-
CASNIGDTQYF	TGTGCCTCCAATATTGGCGATACGCAGTATTTT	-	TRBV27	TRBJ2-3	-